One and the same sample provided the 27 T cell receptor beta chains below, sequenced in a study of T cells in Graves' hyperthyroidism and ophthalmopathy. What was amplified from RNA transcripts were TCR beta CDR3 regions. Initially, a first-round RT-PCR of the TCR CDR3 employed the HTBI primer set. Each CDR3 protein is one row after TCRdb ran MiXCR on the multiplex PCR reads. The data show about 380,000 distinct CDR3 sequences, approximately 13% seen once. Specimen: blood. These receptors all come from a man under 40 with Graves' hyperthyroidism that later progressed to Graves' ophthalmopathy.

This clonotype has ten or more counts. This chain joins TRBV2 and TRBJ2-1; possible D gene TRBD2, 5 bases. Germline V gene data show CDR1 as SNHLY and CDR2 as FYNNEI. There are 13 residues in the CDR3. V was shortened by 8 bases and J by 4 bases, with 12 bases between the two germline ends. CDR3 region: CASGGPGYNEQFF. The CDR3 coding sequence is TGTGCCAGCGGAGGACCGGGTTACAATGAGCAGTTCTTC.

This clonotype showed up many times. DNA of the CDR3: TGTGCCAGCAGCTTAGCCCTTCTGGAGCAGTACTTC. The encoded protein is CASSLALLEQYF. This chain uses TRBV7-8 with TRBJ2-7; D gene unclear. Germline values: CDR1 SGHVS, CDR2 FQNEAQ. The CDR3 length is 12 residues. Deletions cut 0 bases from V and 7 bases from J, with 7 bases between.

V is TRBV9 and J is TRBJ1-2, with 10 bases fitting TRBD1. J lost 2 bases, V lost 3 bases, and 7 bases had no gene match. Per the germline V gene, CDR1 is SGDLS and CDR2 is YYNGEE. This CDR3 is 16 amino acids long. The CDR3 loop is CASSAQTGGANYGYTF. In nucleotides, the CDR3 is TGTGCCAGCAGCGCACAGACAGGGGGCGCGAACTATGGCTACACCTTC.

This clonotype was seen only a few times. This chain connects TRBV27 to TRBJ2-7; possibly TRBD1 for D (6 bases). The CDR3 is made up of 15 amino acids. Germline assignment: CDR1 MNHEY and CDR2 SMNVEV (reference sequence). Trimming pared 5 bases from V and 4 bases from J, leaving 18 bases between. DNA for the CDR3: TGTGCCAGCAGTCCGCTGTCGAGGGGGTTATACGAGCAGTACTTC. Encoded protein: CASSPLSRGLYEQYF.

This clonotype has at least ten counts. V gene TRBV6-5 combines with J gene TRBJ1-4; D is ambiguous. V was shortened by 2 bases and J by 8 bases, with 12 bases between the two germline ends. CDR1 and CDR2 (germline): MNHEY, SVGAGI. CDR3 length: 14 amino acids. The CDR3 loop is CASSYRVVKEKLFF. CDR3 in DNA: TGTGCCAGCAGTTACAGGGTTGTGAAAGAAAAACTGTTTTTT.

To note about this clonotype: A much larger clone sits a single nucleotide away, making a read error possible. As the CDR3 is not closed by the conserved phenylalanine or tryptophan, this likely results from a read error. The chain employs TRBV7-8 and TRBJ2-3; 12 bases map to TRBD2. The CDR3 covers 16 residues. CDR1 is SGHVS and CDR2 is FQNEAQ in the germline V gene. Trimming cost V 5 bases and J 2 bases; bases outside gene matches: 5. In DNA, the CDR3 is TGTGCCAGCAGCCTTGGACTAGCGGGGTACACAGATACGCAGTATCTT. Translated, it gives CASSLGLAGYTDTQYL.

The chain combines TRBV4-1 with TRBJ2-2; D is perhaps TRBD1 (6 bases). Germline V lookup: CDR1 MGHRA, CDR2 YSYEKL. This CDR3 region has 15 residues. Trimming removed 3 bases from V and 4 bases from J, with 12 bases in between. The CDR3, as DNA: TGCGCCAGCAGCCAGGTGACAGGAGTCACCGGGGAGCTGTTTTTT. Translated, it gives CASSQVTGVTGELFF.

This clonotype was seen at least ten times. The chain has TRBV2 and TRBJ1-6; a weak D match, TRBD1 (6 bases). The CDR3 covers 14 residues. The germline gives CDR1 SNHLY, CDR2 FYNNEI. V gave up 7 bases and J gave up 14 bases, with 21 bases separating them. CDR3 region: CASTPRGARQALHF. The DNA for the CDR3 is TGTGCCAGCACTCCAAGGGGGGCCCGGCAGGCCCTCCACTTT.

This clonotype was counted at least ten times. The J gene is TRBJ1-1, the V gene TRBV4-1; TRBD1 might be the D (6 bases). There are 14 residues in the CDR3. Germline lookup yields CDR1 MGHRA and CDR2 YSYEKL. Trimming removed 0 bases from V and 4 bases from J, with 9 bases in between. CDR3 protein: CASSQDRGGTEAFF. The CDR3 DNA sequence: TGCGCCAGCAGCCAAGATAGGGGGGGCACTGAAGCTTTCTTT.

J is TRBJ2-7 and V is TRBV18; D remains ambiguous. This CDR3 region has 12 residues. Germline V gene sequence: CDR1 KGHSH, CDR2 LQKENI. The V gene lost 2 bases and the J gene lost 5 bases, with 7 bases spanning the gap. This CDR3 reads CASSPARNEQYF. As DNA, the CDR3 is TGTGCCAGCTCACCAGCCCGGAACGAGCAGTACTTC.

This clonotype has at least ten counts. The chain recombines TRBV27 with TRBJ1-1; 10 positions match TRBD1. Germline trimming cut 4 bases from V and 5 bases from J; bases unmatched to any gene: 7. CDR3 length: 15 residues. CDR1 is MNHEY and CDR2 is SMNVEV in the germline V gene (reference sequence). The CDR3 loop is CASSWGTGVGTEAFF. The CDR3, as DNA: TGTGCCAGCAGTTGGGGGACAGGGGTGGGGACTGAAGCTTTCTTT.

This clonotype was detected many times. This chain links TRBV7-8 with TRBJ2-7; maybe TRBD1 (5 bases). The CDR3 consists of 15 residues. Germline values: CDR1 SGHVS, CDR2 FQNEAQ. V was shortened by 1 base and J by 3 bases, with 13 bases between the two germline ends. The CDR3 DNA reads TGTGCCAGCAGCTTAGATTCCCAGGGTTACTACGAGCAGTACTTC. This sequence encodes CASSLDSQGYYEQYF.

This clonotype came up many times. This sequence joins TRBV11-3 and TRBJ1-4; no clear D gene. The CDR3 is 17 amino acids. Trimming took off 0 bases at V and 6 bases at J, with 17 bases between the two ends. CDR1 and CDR2 from the germline V gene are SGHNT and YENEEA. CDR3 in amino acids: CASSLDYFGSADEKLFF. CDR3 DNA sequence: TGTGCCAGCAGCTTAGACTATTTCGGGAGCGCCGATGAAAAACTGTTTTTT.

This clonotype was recorded many times. The genes are TRBV6-1 and TRBJ1-5; D remains unclear. Germline CDR1 MNHNS, CDR2 SASEGT. Trimming cost V 9 bases and J 11 bases, with 14 bases left between them. This CDR3 contains 11 residues. CDR3 amino acids: CASMDVRAQHF. Written as DNA, the CDR3 is TGTGCCAGTATGGATGTCCGGGCCCAGCATTTT.

V gene TRBV5-6 combines with J gene TRBJ1-6, with D uncertain. Trimming cost V 1 base and J 6 bases, with 8 bases left between them. The CDR3 covers 14 residues. CDR1 is SGHDT and CDR2 is YYEEEE in the germline V gene. The CDR3 loop is CASSLNPGNSPLHF. The DNA for the CDR3 is TGTGCCAGCAGCTTGAATCCTGGTAATTCACCCCTCCACTTT.

In this sample, this clonotype turned up many times. The chain links TRBV6-4 to TRBJ1-3, with D maybe TRBD1 (5 bases). This CDR3 contains 14 residues. Trimming left V 5 bases short and J 0 bases short, with 8 bases between. CDR1 is MRHNA and CDR2 is SNTAGT in the germline V gene. CDR3 bases: TGTGCCAGCAGTCCCGACAGCTCTGGAAACACCATATATTTT. Amino acids: CASSPDSSGNTIYF.

As concerns this clonotype: The junction does not match germline at one end; this may be a read error. The chain links TRBV12-5 to TRBJ1-5; D not resolved. Per the germline V gene, CDR1 is LGHNT and CDR2 is FRNRAP. CDR3 length equals 17 residues. CDR3 bases: TGTGCTAGTGGTTTGGACCTTGGACGGTATAGCAGTCAGCCCCAGCATTTT. Translated: CASGLDLGRYSSQPQHF.

In its sample, this clonotype was seen a few times. Mismatch with germline at one junction end may stem from a read error. The chain uses TRBV18 and TRBJ1-2; possible D gene TRBD1, 5 bases. The germline CDR1 and CDR2 sequences are KGHSH and LQKENI. The CDR3 length is 15 residues. CDR3 residues: CASSPMGRGNYDYTF. CDR3 coding DNA: TGTGCCAGCTCACCAATGGGTCGGGGGAACTATGACTACACCTTC. The full variable domain, completed using reference TRBV18 and TRBJ1-2, is NAGVMQNPRHLVRRRGQEARLRCSPMKGHSHVYWYRQLPEEGLKFMVYLQKENIIDESGMPKERFSAEFPKEGPSILRIQQVVRGDSAAYFCASSPMGRGNYDYTFGSGTRLTVV.

V and J are TRBV24-1 and TRBJ2-3, with D maybe TRBD1 (6 bases). The CDR3 contains 15 residues. The germline gives CDR1 KGHDR, CDR2 SFDVKD. Deletions cut 3 bases from V and 4 bases from J, with 13 bases between. CDR3 sequence: CATSDATGNPDTQYF. In DNA, the CDR3 is TGTGCCACCAGTGATGCCACAGGGAACCCAGATACGCAGTATTTT.

Notes on this clonotype: A much more abundant neighbour one base away suggests this may be a read error. The gene calls are TRBV5-6 and TRBJ1-5; D gene ambiguous. The CDR3 totals 15 residues. Germline values: CDR1 SGHDT, CDR2 YYEEEE. CDR3 DNA sequence: TGTGCCAGCAGCTTTGGGGTAGGAAGCAATGAGCCCCAGCATTTT. It yields the protein CASSFGVGSNEPQHF. Variable domain in full (rest from reference TRBV5-6 and TRBJ1-5): DAGVTQSPTHLIKTRGQQVTLRCSPKSGHDTVSWYQQALGQGPQFIFQYYEEEERQRGNFPDRFSGHQFPNYSSELNVNALLLGDSALYLCASSFGVGSNEPQHFGDGTRLSIL.

This clonotype was observed many times. V gene TRBV28 combines with J gene TRBJ1-6; D is unclear. Per germline, CDR1 MDHEN and CDR2 SYDVKM. V was shortened by 7 bases and J by 7 bases, with 14 bases between the two germline ends. CDR3 size: 14 residues. The CDR3 is CASNLEIMNSPLHF. CDR3 sequence (DNA): TGTGCCAGCAACCTAGAAATTATGAATTCACCCCTCCACTTT.

This clonotype was seen at least ten times. V usage is TRBV28 and J usage is TRBJ1-5, with 10 bases matching TRBD1. The ends lost 7 bases at V and 5 bases at J; junction bases unmatched: 5. The CDR3 spans 14 residues. CDR1 and CDR2 from the germline V gene are MDHEN and SYDVKM. The CDR3 protein is CASTEDRGDQPQHF. CDR3 DNA sequence: TGTGCCAGCACCGAGGACAGGGGGGATCAGCCCCAGCATTTT.

This clonotype was observed at least ten times. The rearrangement links TRBV20-1 to TRBJ2-7, with D unresolved. Germline CDR1 DFQATT, CDR2 SNEGSKA (reference sequence). Trimming removed 0 bases from V and 4 bases from J, with 10 bases in between. The CDR3 sequence is 13 residues long. The CDR3 DNA sequence: TGCAGTGCTAGAGATCGTAACGGATACGAGCAGTACTTC. Its translation is CSARDRNGYEQYF.

The table lists this clonotype with a few counts. The chain recombines TRBV19 with TRBJ1-2; D is uncertain. CDR1 is LNHDA and CDR2 is SQIVND in the germline V gene (reference sequence). The CDR3 is 13 amino acids. The V and J ends lost 6 bases and 8 bases respectively, with 16 bases between them. For the CDR3, the DNA is TGTGCCAGTAGCCTCCGGGTCCTGAAGGGCTACACCTTC. Translating it yields CASSLRVLKGYTF.

This clonotype has at least ten counts. V is TRBV7-8 and J is TRBJ2-2; TRBD1 agrees at 7 bases. V shed 2 bases and J 5 bases; nucleotides not matched to a gene: 5. In germline, CDR1 is SGHVS, CDR2 FQNEAQ. The CDR3 runs to 15 residues. The CDR3 coding sequence is TGTGCCAGCAGCTTATTTAGGGGGCCTACCGGGGAGCTGTTTTTT. It is translated as CASSLFRGPTGELFF.

This clonotype showed up just a few times. The V gene is TRBV29-1, the J gene TRBJ2-7, with no clear D. Trimming cost V 1 base and J 6 bases, with 10 bases left between them. The CDR3 contains 12 residues. Germline values: CDR1 SQVTM, CDR2 ANQGSEA. CDR3: CSVEVVGSEQYF. The CDR3 bases are TGCAGCGTTGAAGTAGTAGGGTCCGAGCAGTACTTC.

This clonotype was counted at least ten times. The V gene is TRBV28, the J gene TRBJ1-1; D remains unclear. This CDR3 is 12 amino acids long. V was pared by 8 bases and J by 4 bases, with 11 bases between. Per the germline V gene, CDR1 is MDHEN and CDR2 is SYDVKM. This chain's CDR3 is CASLQWPTEAFF. CDR3 nucleotides: TGTGCCAGCCTACAGTGGCCCACTGAAGCTTTCTTT.